A selection of T cell receptor beta chains follows, all from one sample in a study of cytomegalovirus exposure and HLA in healthy donors. Profiling relied on immunoSEQ multiplex PCR, and the TCRdb table lists in-frame clones only, not all of them. Of about 150,000 clones in the sample, about 88% were seen once. The sequenced material came from PBMCs. The receptors come from a woman aged 18-29 years in good health and CMV-seronegative. CDR3s include the opening cysteine and the closing phenylalanine or tryptophan. The D gene is left open where the match is weak.

CDR3aa | v_gene | d_gene
CASSLDRYSYEQYF | TRBV11-2 | TRBD1
CASSLGGGVGSREYGYTF | TRBV7-8 | NA
CASIFPSNYGYTF | TRBV27 | NA
CASSLWGGQGEDEQYF | TRBV5-1 | TRBD1
CASSPFTGGDNEQFF | TRBV4-2 | TRBD2
CASSFGTGGTDTQYF | TRBV28 | TRBD1
CASSATPGDNEQFF | TRBV18 | NA
CASKGGLGETQYF | TRBV2 | NA
CAIREGQITDTQYF | TRBV10-3 | NA
CASSSGLAIQYEQFF | TRBV5-1 | TRBD2
CASSLGPDTQYF | TRBV7-9 | NA
CASSLKLAGLAGGGSYEQYF | TRBV7-4 | TRBD2
CARGGAASVWETQYF | TRBV19 | TRBD2
CASSYSGNTGKLFF | TRBV6-5 | NA
CASSVMGLAGGSSTDTQYF | TRBV11-2 | TRBD2
CASSKGPGGTYNEQFF | TRBV21-1 | NA
CSVTGEVGNTIYF | TRBV29-1 | TRBD1